These T cell receptor beta chains were read from a single sample in a study of shared clonotypes between healthy human individuals. Clones were read by immunoSEQ multiplex PCR, and TCRdb kept only the in-frame ones, dropping some. The sample has some 2,500,000 clones, just under 95% seen once. The sequenced material came from naive CD4+ T cells from PBMCs. The source is a man younger than 35 in good health. Some clones in this sample may be carry-over from other donors' samples. Both conserved end residues are part of each CDR3. The D gene is left open where the match is weak. Clone size, where shown, is once, few, many, or a class for clones that have expanded.

. . TRBJ1-1 TRBV7-3 CASRLHGNTEAFF TGTGCCAGCAGGCTGCATGGGAACACTGAAGCTTTCTTT
. . TRBJ2-1 TRBV5-4 CASSLPPNEQFF TGTGCCAGCAGCTTGCCGCCTAATGAGCAGTTCTTC
. . TRBJ2-2 TRBV5-3 CARSGGQVKATNTGELFF TGTGCCAGAAGCGGCGGGCAGGTTAAAGCCACGAACACCGGGGAGCTGTTTTTT
. . TRBJ2-5 TRBV29-1 CSVFAVKSAQYF TGCAGCGTTTTTGCGGTTAAGTCGGCCCAGTACTTC
. . TRBJ2-7 TRBV11-2 CASSLRGGTYEQYF TGTGCCAGCAGCTTAAGAGGCGGAACCTACGAGCAGTACTTC
. . TRBJ1-1 TRBV19 CASSPDWTQNTEAFF TGTGCCAGTAGTCCTGACTGGACGCAGAACACTGAAGCTTTCTTT
. . TRBJ1-5 TRBV19 CASSIRQFSPQHF TGTGCCAGTAGTATTAGACAGTTTTCGCCCCAGCATTTT
. . TRBJ2-7 TRBV9 CASSPGQNSYEQYF TGTGCCAGCAGCCCGGGACAAAACTCCTACGAGCAGTACTTC
. TRBD2 TRBJ2-2 TRBV28 CASSPFGTSGRTGELFF TGTGCCAGCAGTCCTTTTGGGACTAGCGGTCGCACCGGGGAGCTGTTTTTT
. . TRBJ2-1 TRBV6-5 CASSYPGLSEQFF TGTGCCAGCAGTTACCCAGGTTTAAGTGAGCAGTTCTTC
once . TRBJ2-7 TRBV18 CASSPFVGNEYEQYF TGTGCCAGCTCACCATTTGTGGGGAACGAGTACGAGCAGTACTTC
. . TRBJ1-2 TRBV13 CASSFKGRTSYGYTF TGTGCCAGCAGCTTCAAGGGGCGTACAAGCTATGGCTACACCTTC
. TRBD2 TRBJ2-1 TRBV28 CASSRQLATTPNEQFF TGTGCCAGCAGTCGCCAACTAGCGACCACCCCCAATGAGCAGTTCTTC
. TRBD1 TRBJ2-7 TRBV6-5 CASSSAGTGAYEQYF TGTGCCAGCAGTTCCGCCGGGACAGGAGCCTACGAGCAGTACTTC
. . TRBJ2-7 TRBV28 CASSLDYEQYF TGTGCCAGCAGCCTTGATTACGAGCAGTACTTC
. . TRBJ2-3 TRBV9 CASSGGPLKDTQYF TGTGCCAGCAGCGGAGGACCCTTAAAAGATACGCAGTATTTT
. . TRBJ1-5 TRBV27 CASSDRGNQPQHF TGTGCCAGCAGTGACCGGGGCAATCAGCCCCAGCATTTT
. TRBD2 TRBJ2-7 TRBV7-3 CASSLTSGPSYEQYF TGTGCCAGCAGCTTAACTAGCGGGCCTTCCTACGAGCAGTACTTC
once . TRBJ1-4 TRBV4-3 CAAGGQELFF TGCGCCGCGGGGGGTCAAGAACTGTTTTTT
. . TRBJ2-2 TRBV19 CASSIAPLGGGLTGELFF TGTGCCAGTAGTATAGCCCCCCTTGGAGGGGGCTTGACCGGGGAGCTGTTTTTT
. . TRBJ1-1 TRBV9 CASSPGSQNTEAFF TGTGCCAGCAGCCCTGGCAGCCAGAACACTGAAGCTTTCTTT
. . TRBJ1-1 TRBV5-1 CASSPRTVYGVVAEAFF TGCGCCAGCAGCCCCCGGACGGTTTATGGGGTCGTCGCTGAAGCTTTCTTT
. TRBD1 TRBJ2-7 TRBV6-1 CASSWDRSSYEQYF TGTGCCAGCAGCTGGGACAGGAGTTCCTACGAGCAGTACTTC
. TRBD2 TRBJ2-7 TRBV7-2 CASSPQGSGNPYEQYF TGTGCCAGCAGCCCACAGGGTAGCGGGAACCCTTACGAGCAGTACTTC
. . TRBJ2-7 TRBV4-1 CASSQVTGPAYEQYF TGCGCCAGCAGCCAAGTGACGGGTCCCGCCTACGAGCAGTACTTC
. . TRBJ2-1 TRBV5-1 CASSRLVGEQFF TGCGCCAGCAGCAGGCTAGTGGGTGAGCAGTTCTTC
. TRBD2 TRBJ2-1 TRBV5-6 CASSFIAGSRGNEQFF TGTGCCAGCAGCTTTATAGCGGGATCCCGGGGCAATGAGCAGTTCTTC
. TRBD1 TRBJ1-4 TRBV7-9 CASSRRDRVGEKLFF TGTGCCAGCAGCCGCCGGGACAGGGTGGGCGAAAAACTGTTTTTT
. . TRBJ2-2 TRBV7-2 CASSLEVPGNTGELFF TGTGCCAGCAGCTTAGAGGTTCCGGGGAACACCGGGGAGCTGTTTTTT
. TRBD2 TRBJ2-3 TRBV2 CASIRRGGSTDTQYF TGTGCCAGCATCCGGCGGGGGGGTAGCACAGATACGCAGTATTTT
. . TRBJ2-5 TRBV19 CASSRTRMETQYF TGTGCCAGTAGTAGGACAAGGATGGAGACCCAGTACTTC
. . TRBJ2-3 TRBV5-4 CASSPHGNTDTQYF TGTGCCAGCAGCCCCCATGGAAACACAGATACGCAGTATTTT
few . TRBJ2-3 TRBV15 CATSRDTGPRQYF TGTGCCACCAGCAGAGATACTGGGCCCCGGCAGTATTTT
. TRBD1 TRBJ2-3 TRBV5-1 CASGSKGASTDTQYF TGCGCCAGCGGATCCAAGGGGGCTAGCACAGATACGCAGTATTTT
. . TRBJ1-5 TRBV9 CASSAFGSNQPQHF TGTGCCAGCAGCGCGTTTGGGAGCAATCAGCCCCAGCATTTT
. TRBD1 TRBJ1-2 TRBV7-2 CASSRTPDRGLGGYTF TGTGCCAGCAGCCGTACGCCAGACAGGGGGTTGGGTGGCTACACCTTC
. . TRBJ1-3 TRBV7-8 CASSPGQSGNTIYF TGTGCCAGCAGCCCCGGACAGTCTGGAAACACCATATATTTT
. . TRBJ2-7 TRBV4-1 CASSQGQQDSYEQYF TGCGCCAGCAGCCAAGGACAGCAAGACTCCTACGAGCAGTACTTC
. . TRBJ2-7 TRBV7-3 CASSLIEQYF TGTGCCAGCAGCTTGATTGAGCAGTACTTC